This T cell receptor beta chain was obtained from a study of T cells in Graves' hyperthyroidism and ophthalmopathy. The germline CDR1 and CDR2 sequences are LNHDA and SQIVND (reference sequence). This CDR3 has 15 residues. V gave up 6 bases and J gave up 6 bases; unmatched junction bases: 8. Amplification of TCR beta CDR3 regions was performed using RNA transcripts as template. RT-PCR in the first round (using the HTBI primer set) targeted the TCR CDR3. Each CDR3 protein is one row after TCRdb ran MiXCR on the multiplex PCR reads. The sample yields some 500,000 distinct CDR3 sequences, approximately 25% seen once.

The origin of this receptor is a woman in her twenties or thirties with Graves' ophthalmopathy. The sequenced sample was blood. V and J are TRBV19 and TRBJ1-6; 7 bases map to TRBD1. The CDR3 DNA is TGTGCCAGTAGGGGGTTGGGACAGACTAATTCACCCCTCCACTTT. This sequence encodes CASRGLGQTNSPLHF.